This T cell receptor (beta chain) was retrieved from a study of cytomegalovirus exposure and HLA in healthy donors. Study-level findings and limits: Earlier analysis found most TCR beta V segments productive about 90% or about 30% of the time. Highest at DRB1 and lowest at HLA-C, TCR association rates differed among HLA loci in a later analysis. The later analysis indicated that the majority of CMV-associated TCR beta chains appeared HLA-restricted.

To note about this clone: What it binds is not known.

The germline V gene encodes CDR1 SQVTM and CDR2 ANQGSEA. V dropped 3 bases and J dropped 3 bases, with 15 bases sitting between them. This CDR3 is 16 amino acids long. Likely unrecorded immune exposures existed in these nominally healthy donors. The PCR was carried out with 60 Vbeta primers and 13 Jbeta primers. Data came from immunoSEQ multiplex PCR; TCRdb stores just in-frame clones and leaves some out. This table holds 140,000 to 150,000 clones, around three quarters found once. This clonotype was sampled from a woman younger than 35 in good health and CMV-seropositive. The sequenced sample consisted of PBMCs. V and J are TRBV29-1 and TRBJ2-6, with a tentative D call TRBD2 (5 bases). The CDR3 loop is CSVDEGLFFGANVLTF. The CDR3 DNA sequence: TGCAGCGTTGACGAGGGCCTCTTCTTTGGGGCCAACGTCCTGACTTTC.